Listed below are T cell receptor beta chains from one sample, sequenced in a study of cytomegalovirus exposure and HLA in healthy donors. The method was immunoSEQ multiplex PCR; TCRdb's version includes in-frame clones alone and lacks a portion of them. The repertoire has some 180,000 clones, 80% to 85% of them found once; the top ten carry less than 2.5%. The material sequenced was PBMCs. The receptor set was obtained from a male donor in good health and CMV-seronegative. CDR3s include the opening cysteine and the closing phenylalanine or tryptophan. Each record gives: V gene, clone size, J gene, D gene, CDR3 protein, CDR3 DNA. D genes are given only for firm matches. Part of the rows lack a size; the others show once, few, many or a class for expanded clones.

V gene: TRBV6-6; clone size: -; J gene: TRBJ2-7; D gene: TRBD2; CDR3 protein: CASSTSSGLSYEQYF; CDR3 DNA: TGTGCCAGCAGCACCTCTAGCGGACTCTCCTACGAGCAGTACTTC
V gene: TRBV6-1; clone size: -; J gene: TRBJ2-7; D gene: TRBD2; CDR3 protein: CASSGPGGRYEQYF; CDR3 DNA: TGTGCCAGCAGTGGACCGGGGGGGCGATACGAGCAGTACTTC
V gene: TRBV7-8; clone size: -; J gene: TRBJ2-3; D gene: TRBD1; CDR3 protein: CASSRPRDRQKEPTDTQYF; CDR3 DNA: TGTGCCAGCAGCAGACCTCGGGACAGACAAAAAGAGCCCACAGATACGCAGTATTTT
V gene: TRBV25-1; clone size: -; J gene: TRBJ1-2; D gene: TRBD1; CDR3 protein: CASSEYSSDRGRGYTF; CDR3 DNA: TGTGCCAGCAGTGAATATAGCTCGGACAGGGGTCGTGGCTACACCTTC
V gene: TRBV19; clone size: -; J gene: TRBJ1-1; D gene: -; CDR3 protein: CASTQWGRNTEAFF; CDR3 DNA: TGTGCCAGTACCCAATGGGGGCGGAACACTGAAGCTTTCTTT
V gene: TRBV5-1; clone size: -; J gene: TRBJ1-1; D gene: -; CDR3 protein: CASSSPGGAEAFF; CDR3 DNA: TGCGCCAGCAGCTCCCCGGGGGGAGCTGAAGCTTTCTTT
V gene: TRBV7-8; clone size: -; J gene: TRBJ1-4; D gene: -; CDR3 protein: CASSLNQATNEKLFF; CDR3 DNA: TGTGCCAGCAGCTTAAACCAGGCAACTAATGAAAAACTGTTTTTT
V gene: TRBV19; clone size: few; J gene: TRBJ1-5; D gene: -; CDR3 protein: CASQRGYSNQPQHF; CDR3 DNA: TGTGCCAGTCAGCGGGGCTATAGCAATCAGCCCCAGCATTTT
V gene: TRBV30; clone size: -; J gene: TRBJ2-5; D gene: TRBD2; CDR3 protein: CAWSVGEGTQYF; CDR3 DNA: TGTGCCTGGAGTGTTGGGGAGGGGACCCAGTACTTC
V gene: TRBV6-1; clone size: few; J gene: TRBJ2-7; D gene: -; CDR3 protein: CASTLLNEQYF; CDR3 DNA: TGTGCCAGCACGCTACTAAACGAGCAGTACTTC
V gene: TRBV4-3; clone size: -; J gene: TRBJ1-6; D gene: -; CDR3 protein: CASSQEAAAGSYNSPLHF; CDR3 DNA: TGCGCCAGCAGCCAAGAAGCCGCGGCGGGCTCCTATAATTCACCCCTCCACTTT
V gene: TRBV9; clone size: few; J gene: TRBJ2-1; D gene: -; CDR3 protein: CASSADSEQFF; CDR3 DNA: TGTGCCAGCAGCGCCGACTCTGAGCAGTTCTTC
V gene: TRBV5-1; clone size: -; J gene: TRBJ1-1; D gene: TRBD1; CDR3 protein: CASSSGTGGEAFF; CDR3 DNA: TGCGCCAGCAGCTCAGGGACAGGGGGTGAAGCTTTCTTT
V gene: TRBV9; clone size: once; J gene: TRBJ1-3; D gene: TRBD1; CDR3 protein: CASSPPGTGAGNTIYF; CDR3 DNA: TGTGCCAGCAGCCCCCCCGGGACAGGGGCTGGAAACACCATATATTTT
V gene: TRBV4-1; clone size: -; J gene: TRBJ1-5; D gene: -; CDR3 protein: CASSSQGTQPQHF; CDR3 DNA: TGCGCCAGCAGCTCTCAGGGGACTCAGCCCCAGCATTTT
V gene: TRBV2; clone size: -; J gene: TRBJ2-2; D gene: TRBD1; CDR3 protein: CASSRQGGGLGGELFF; CDR3 DNA: TGTGCCAGCAGTCGACAGGGGGGGGGCCTTGGCGGGGAGCTGTTTTTT
V gene: TRBV4-3; clone size: few; J gene: TRBJ2-1; D gene: TRBD1; CDR3 protein: CASSQEGRQGRNEQFF; CDR3 DNA: TGCGCCAGCAGCCAAGAGGGGAGACAGGGCCGCAATGAGCAGTTCTTC
V gene: TRBV7-8; clone size: few; J gene: TRBJ2-2; D gene: -; CDR3 protein: CASSTGSTIITGELFF; CDR3 DNA: TGTGCCAGCAGCACAGGGAGTACGATAATTACCGGGGAGCTGTTTTTT
V gene: TRBV18; clone size: -; J gene: TRBJ2-7; D gene: TRBD1; CDR3 protein: CASSPLGQDSSYEQYF; CDR3 DNA: TGTGCCAGCTCACCACTTGGACAGGATAGCTCCTACGAGCAGTACTTC
V gene: TRBV12-5; clone size: -; J gene: TRBJ2-1; D gene: TRBD2; CDR3 protein: CASGFRASGGANEQFF; CDR3 DNA: TGTGCTAGTGGTTTCAGGGCTAGCGGGGGGGCAAATGAGCAGTTCTTC
V gene: TRBV27; clone size: few; J gene: TRBJ2-3; D gene: TRBD1; CDR3 protein: CASSHFGTGKGTQYF; CDR3 DNA: TGTGCCAGCAGTCACTTCGGGACAGGGAAAGGTACGCAGTATTTT
V gene: TRBV6-1; clone size: -; J gene: TRBJ2-3; D gene: -; CDR3 protein: CASSEGSGDTQYF; CDR3 DNA: TGTGCCAGCAGTGAAGGGAGCGGAGATACGCAGTATTTT
V gene: TRBV6-1; clone size: -; J gene: TRBJ1-1; D gene: -; CDR3 protein: CASRSMNTEAFF; CDR3 DNA: TGTGCCAGCAGGAGTATGAACACTGAAGCTTTCTTT
V gene: TRBV5-1; clone size: -; J gene: TRBJ1-4; D gene: -; CDR3 protein: CASSRGEENEKLFF; CDR3 DNA: TGCGCCAGCAGCCGAGGAGAGGAAAATGAAAAACTGTTTTTT
V gene: TRBV18; clone size: -; J gene: TRBJ2-2; D gene: -; CDR3 protein: CASSQGQNTGELFF; CDR3 DNA: TGTGCCAGCTCACAGGGACAGAACACCGGGGAGCTGTTTTTT
V gene: TRBV5-1; clone size: -; J gene: TRBJ2-5; D gene: -; CDR3 protein: CASSLNPTSLETQYF; CDR3 DNA: TGCGCCAGCAGCTTAAACCCGACATCGCTCGAGACCCAGTACTTC
V gene: TRBV18; clone size: -; J gene: TRBJ2-1; D gene: -; CDR3 protein: CASSPSVHEQFF; CDR3 DNA: TGTGCCAGCTCACCAAGCGTCCATGAGCAGTTCTTC
V gene: TRBV27; clone size: few; J gene: TRBJ1-4; D gene: -; CDR3 protein: CASSLQGLNEKLFF; CDR3 DNA: TGTGCCAGCAGTTTACAGGGGCTTAATGAAAAACTGTTTTTT
V gene: TRBV19; clone size: -; J gene: TRBJ2-5; D gene: TRBD2; CDR3 protein: CASSRAGGYLETQYF; CDR3 DNA: TGTGCCAGTAGTAGGGCGGGGGGTTACCTGGAGACCCAGTACTTC
V gene: TRBV27; clone size: -; J gene: TRBJ2-7; D gene: -; CDR3 protein: CASSAHRASRYEQYF; CDR3 DNA: TGTGCCAGCAGTGCCCACAGGGCAAGCAGGTACGAGCAGTACTTC
V gene: TRBV4-1; clone size: few; J gene: TRBJ1-5; D gene: TRBD1; CDR3 protein: CASSQGGTGRQPQHF; CDR3 DNA: TGCGCCAGCAGCCAAGGCGGGACAGGACGCCAGCCCCAGCATTTT
V gene: TRBV6-1; clone size: -; J gene: TRBJ1-5; D gene: TRBD1; CDR3 protein: CASSPRDSNQPQHF; CDR3 DNA: TGTGCCAGCAGTCCTCGGGACAGTAATCAGCCCCAGCATTTT
V gene: TRBV7-9; clone size: -; J gene: TRBJ1-1; D gene: -; CDR3 protein: CASSRDMNTEAFF; CDR3 DNA: TGTGCCAGCAGCCGGGACATGAACACTGAAGCTTTCTTT
V gene: TRBV4-3; clone size: -; J gene: TRBJ1-2; D gene: -; CDR3 protein: CASSLGAGSNYGYTF; CDR3 DNA: TGCGCCAGCAGCCTGGGGGCCGGGTCTAACTATGGCTACACCTTC
V gene: TRBV5-1; clone size: -; J gene: TRBJ2-5; D gene: -; CDR3 protein: CASSLGQVQETQYF; CDR3 DNA: TGCGCCAGCAGCTTGGGGCAGGTCCAAGAGACCCAGTACTTC
V gene: TRBV7-9; clone size: -; J gene: TRBJ1-1; D gene: -; CDR3 protein: CASSPRLYHGTEAFF; CDR3 DNA: TGTGCCAGCAGCCCTAGGTTGTATCATGGCACTGAAGCTTTCTTT
V gene: TRBV5-1; clone size: -; J gene: TRBJ1-6; D gene: TRBD1; CDR3 protein: CASSHNRGGNSPLHF; CDR3 DNA: TGCGCCAGCAGCCACAACAGGGGTGGTAATTCACCCCTCCACTTT
V gene: TRBV15; clone size: -; J gene: TRBJ2-5; D gene: TRBD2; CDR3 protein: CATSRDLSFSGGEETQYF; CDR3 DNA: TGTGCCACCAGCAGAGATCTTAGTTTTAGCGGGGGGGAAGAGACCCAGTACTTC
V gene: TRBV6-1; clone size: -; J gene: TRBJ1-1; D gene: -; CDR3 protein: CASSLQGNTEAFF; CDR3 DNA: TGTGCCAGCAGTTTACAGGGAAACACTGAAGCTTTCTTT
V gene: TRBV11-2; clone size: -; J gene: TRBJ2-5; D gene: -; CDR3 protein: CASSFDTQETQYF; CDR3 DNA: TGTGCCAGCAGCTTTGACACCCAAGAGACCCAGTACTTC
V gene: TRBV5-1; clone size: -; J gene: TRBJ1-2; D gene: -; CDR3 protein: CASSSQASLNNYGYTF; CDR3 DNA: TGCGCCAGCAGCTCCCAGGCCAGCCTTAATAACTATGGCTACACCTTC
V gene: TRBV5-1; clone size: -; J gene: TRBJ1-1; D gene: TRBD1; CDR3 protein: CASSGPRGRSAFF; CDR3 DNA: TGCGCCAGCAGTGGGCCCAGGGGGCGTTCAGCTTTCTTT
V gene: TRBV6-6; clone size: -; J gene: TRBJ2-1; D gene: TRBD2; CDR3 protein: CASSPAGTRRLEQFF; CDR3 DNA: TGTGCCAGCAGTCCTGCGGGGACTAGGCGCTTGGAGCAGTTCTTC
V gene: TRBV7-6; clone size: -; J gene: TRBJ2-5; D gene: TRBD1; CDR3 protein: CASSRDRARETQYF; CDR3 DNA: TGTGCCAGCAGCCGGGACAGGGCGCGGGAGACCCAGTACTTC
V gene: TRBV7-6; clone size: few; J gene: TRBJ1-2; D gene: TRBD1; CDR3 protein: CASSPDRRGVYGYTF; CDR3 DNA: TGTGCCAGCAGCCCGGACAGGCGAGGAGTCTATGGCTACACCTTC
V gene: TRBV5-1; clone size: -; J gene: TRBJ1-2; D gene: -; CDR3 protein: CASSLGSGYSDYGYTF; CDR3 DNA: TGCGCCAGCAGCTTGGGTTCAGGGTATTCCGACTATGGCTACACCTTC
V gene: TRBV10-1; clone size: -; J gene: TRBJ2-2; D gene: -; CDR3 protein: CASSERGNTGELFF; CDR3 DNA: TGCGCCAGCAGTGAGAGGGGGAACACCGGGGAGCTGTTTTTT
V gene: TRBV18; clone size: -; J gene: TRBJ1-1; D gene: -; CDR3 protein: CASSTQGIMNTEAFF; CDR3 DNA: TGTGCCAGCTCAACGCAGGGGATCATGAACACTGAAGCTTTCTTT
V gene: TRBV6-5; clone size: -; J gene: TRBJ1-2; D gene: -; CDR3 protein: CASRSQSRPGYGYTF; CDR3 DNA: TGTGCCAGCAGATCCCAATCCAGGCCGGGGTATGGCTACACCTTC
V gene: TRBV15; clone size: -; J gene: TRBJ1-1; D gene: -; CDR3 protein: CATSRDMNTEAFF; CDR3 DNA: TGTGCCACCAGCAGAGACATGAACACTGAAGCTTTCTTT
V gene: TRBV10-3; clone size: -; J gene: TRBJ1-1; D gene: -; CDR3 protein: CAIRGTPNTEAFF; CDR3 DNA: TGTGCCATCAGGGGGACACCGAACACTGAAGCTTTCTTT
V gene: TRBV6-5; clone size: -; J gene: TRBJ1-2; D gene: TRBD1; CDR3 protein: CASKKPTGGGGYTF; CDR3 DNA: TGTGCCAGCAAAAAGCCCACAGGGGGGGGTGGCTACACCTTC
V gene: TRBV5-6; clone size: -; J gene: TRBJ1-5; D gene: -; CDR3 protein: CASSSAGLWHQNQPQHF; CDR3 DNA: TGTGCCAGCAGCTCGGCGGGTTTATGGCACCAAAATCAGCCCCAGCATTTT
V gene: TRBV29-1; clone size: -; J gene: TRBJ2-7; D gene: -; CDR3 protein: CSVSQTYEQYF; CDR3 DNA: TGCAGCGTCTCGCAAACTTACGAGCAGTACTTC
V gene: TRBV9; clone size: -; J gene: TRBJ2-2; D gene: -; CDR3 protein: CASSVEGGTNTGELFF; CDR3 DNA: TGTGCCAGCAGCGTAGAGGGGGGGACGAACACCGGGGAGCTGTTTTTT
V gene: TRBV9; clone size: -; J gene: TRBJ2-7; D gene: TRBD1; CDR3 protein: CASSVDPDRRSSYEQYF; CDR3 DNA: TGTGCCAGCAGCGTAGACCCGGACAGGCGATCCTCCTACGAGCAGTACTTC
V gene: TRBV7-6; clone size: -; J gene: TRBJ2-1; D gene: -; CDR3 protein: CASSLAPTSYSYNEQFF; CDR3 DNA: TGTGCCAGCAGCTTAGCACCCACTAGCTATTCCTACAATGAGCAGTTCTTC